This T cell receptor beta chain emerged from a study of shared clonotypes between healthy human individuals. Study findings and constraints: The represented genetic and exposure-history diversity was limited by the small number of donors. Clonotypes shared by all four sorted-subset donors had higher generation probabilities than non-shared clonotypes.

A word on this clone: The antigen is undetermined.

Donors were Caucasian adults residing in Nashville, Tennessee, USA. From CD4+ cells came CD45RA+ naive and CD45RA-negative memory subsets. The data were produced by immunoSEQ multiplex PCR, yet TCRdb's version contains in-frame clones alone and is incomplete. Counted here are about 2.3 million clones, roughly 90% occurring once; the ten biggest clones make up about 0.36%. The V end was cut by 3 bases, the J end by 4 bases, with 9 bases between. Germline V lookup: CDR1 GTSNPN, CDR2 SVGIG (reference sequence). CDR3 length equals 13 residues. The source of this sequence is a young man in good health. Some clones in this sample may be carry-over from other donors' samples. The chain combines TRBV30 with TRBJ1-4; no definite D call. Source material: naive CD4+ T cells from PBMCs. Noted subset: CD45RA+ positively selected. As DNA, the CDR3 is TGTGCCTGGAGCTTGGCCCATAATGAAAAACTGTTTTTT. Its protein is CAWSLAHNEKLFF. Using reference TRBV30 and TRBJ1-4 for the parts outside the CDR3, the full variable domain is SQTIHQWPATLVQPVGSPLSLECTVEGTSNPNLYWYRQAAGRGLQLLFYSVGIGQISSEVPQNLSASRPQDRQFILSSKKLLLSDSGFYLCAWSLAHNEKLFFGSGTQLSVL.